This TCR beta chain derives from a study of cytomegalovirus exposure and HLA in healthy donors. Deletions cut 5 bases from V and 8 bases from J, with 18 bases between. This CDR3 region has 15 residues. Germline V CDR1 and CDR2: SGHTA, FQGNSA. The data were produced by immunoSEQ multiplex PCR, yet TCRdb's version contains in-frame clones alone and is incomplete. The data hold about 200,000 clones, with approximately 87% observed a single time. Sequencing input: PBMCs. The chain links TRBV7-2 to TRBJ1-4, with TRBD1 as a possible D gene (6 bases). The sequence came from a woman younger than 35 in good health and CMV-seronegative. The CDR3 loop reads CASSLRAGRGEKLFF. The CDR3 nucleotides read TGTGCCAGCAGCCTCCGAGCAGGGAGGGGGGAAAAACTGTTTTTT.